This TCR beta chain was captured by sequencing in a study of cytomegalovirus exposure and HLA in healthy donors. Study observations and caveats: TCR beta V segments were, for the most part, productive about 90% or about 30% of the time in an earlier analysis. Common viral pathogens seemed to be connected with several of the most significant clusters, according to a later analysis. In a later analysis, V- and J-gene trimming of beta chains associated with a DCLRE1C missense variant, replicated independently. The records held CMV serostatus as the only immune exposure information.

V trimming: 0 bases; J trimming: 2 bases; junction bases outside the gene matches: 4. The length of the CDR3 is 15 residues. Germline CDR1 reads SGHVS; CDR2 reads FNYEAQ. As regards this clone: Antigen specificity is unknown.

PCR was performed using 60 Vbeta and 13 Jbeta primers. Some clones are missing from TCRdb's copy, which holds only in-frame ones; the method was immunoSEQ multiplex PCR. The sample lists tens of thousands of clones, approximately 64% seen once, with approximately 6.3% in the top ten. The TCR was taken from a boy between 10 and 17 years old in good health and CMV-seropositive. Sequencing was performed on PBMCs. The genes are TRBV7-6 and TRBJ2-7; 7 nucleotides align to TRBD1. The CDR3 loop reads CASSLAGGQTYEQYF. CDR3 nucleotides: TGTGCCAGCAGCTTAGCTGGGGGACAGACCTACGAGCAGTACTTC.